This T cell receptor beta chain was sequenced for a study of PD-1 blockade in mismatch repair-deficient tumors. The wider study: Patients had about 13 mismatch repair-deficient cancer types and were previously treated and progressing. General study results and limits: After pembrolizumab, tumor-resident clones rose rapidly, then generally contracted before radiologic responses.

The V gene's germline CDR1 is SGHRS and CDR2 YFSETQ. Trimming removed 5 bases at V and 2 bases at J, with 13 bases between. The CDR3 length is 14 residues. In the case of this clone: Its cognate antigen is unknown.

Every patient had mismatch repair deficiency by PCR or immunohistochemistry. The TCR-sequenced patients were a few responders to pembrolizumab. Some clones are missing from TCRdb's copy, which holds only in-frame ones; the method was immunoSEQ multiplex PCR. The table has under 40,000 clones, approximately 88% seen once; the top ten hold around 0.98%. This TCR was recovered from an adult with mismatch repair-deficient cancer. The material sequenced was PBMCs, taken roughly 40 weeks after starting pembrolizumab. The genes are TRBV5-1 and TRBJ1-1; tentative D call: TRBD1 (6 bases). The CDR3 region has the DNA TGCGCCAGCAGTGGTACAGGGTCAAACACTGAAGCTTTCTTT. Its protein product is CASSGTGSNTEAFF.